Each of the 6 T cell receptor beta chains below was sequenced from the same sample in a study of sequential checkpoint blockade in melanoma. Treatment noted: randomized to nivolumab then ipilimumab (arm A) or the reverse (arm B). Sequenced by immunoSEQ multiplex PCR; TCRdb stores in-frame clones only, minus some. This table has approximately 31,000 clones, 65% to 90% appearing once. The sequencing here drew on CD8+ T cells sorted from blood (inferred from file names), taken from a patient given nivolumab and ipilimumab in sequence. Receptors were obtained from a human donor with melanoma.

The chain joins TRBV9 to TRBJ2-1; D is possibly TRBD1 (9 bases). The CDR3 has 17 amino acids. Germline V gene sequence: CDR1 SGDLS, CDR2 YYNGEE. V shed 2 bases and J shed 6 bases, with 21 bases lying between them. CDR3 bases: TGTGCCAGCAGCGTCCGGGAGGGACAGGGAGGATTCAATGAGCAGTTCTTC. It encodes CASSVREGQGGFNEQFF.

The CDR3 DNA reads as TGTGCCAGCAGCCAATGGACAGGGGGCACAGATACGCAGTATTTT. It translates to CASSQWTGGTDTQYF. This chain links TRBV14 with TRBJ2-3; 9 positions agree with TRBD1. This CDR3 has 15 amino acids. Germline V gene lookup returns CDR1 SGHDN and CDR2 FVKESK. J was trimmed by 1 base and V by 2 bases; bases with no gene match: 1.

The rearrangement links TRBV4-3 to TRBJ2-7; a possible D gene is TRBD2 (7 bases). Germline V lookup: CDR1 LGHNA, CDR2 YSLEER. V was cut by 2 bases and J by 3 bases, with 14 bases left in between. The CDR3 has 15 amino acids. The CDR3 DNA reads TGCGCCAGCAGCCAAAGGGGGGGGCTGAACTACGAGCAGTACTTC. This codes for CASSQRGGLNYEQYF.

The chain joins TRBV27 to TRBJ2-5, with 7 bases lining up with TRBD1. The CDR3 covers 14 residues. After removal of 6 bases from V and 5 bases from J, the junction contained 9 bases not matched to a gene. Germline CDR1 and CDR2: MNHEY and SMNVEV (reference sequence). The CDR3 reads CASRRGGAGETQYF. CDR3 DNA: TGTGCCAGCAGAAGAGGGGGCGCCGGGGAGACCCAGTACTTC.

V is TRBV5-4 and J is TRBJ2-2, with 12 bases matching TRBD2. CDR3 size: 15 residues. Germline V lookup: CDR1 SGHNT, CDR2 YYREEE (reference sequence). V lost 5 bases and J lost 6; bases outside the gene matches: 5. CDR3 residues: CASRSSGGEAGELFF. CDR3 in DNA: TGTGCCAGCAGATCTAGCGGGGGGGAAGCCGGGGAGCTGTTTTTT. Based on the CDR3 plus reference TRBV5-4 and TRBJ2-2, the full variable domain is ETGVTQSPTHLIKTRGQQVTLRCSSQSGHNTVSWYQQALGQGPQFIFQYYREEENGRGNFPPRFSGLQFPNYSSELNVNALELDDSALYLCASRSSGGEAGELFFGEGSRLTVL.

Points on this clone: A read error is possible here, since a much larger clone lies one base away. The V and J genes are TRBV9 and TRBJ2-3; D possibly corresponds to TRBD1 (6 bases). The CDR3 runs 16 residues. CDR1 and CDR2 (germline): SGDLS, YYNGEE. This CDR3 is CASSSGVPRSTDTHYF. The DNA for the CDR3 is TGTGCCAGCAGCTCAGGGGTACCTCGAAGCACAGATACGCACTATTTT.